The source of this TCR beta chain is a study of cytomegalovirus exposure and HLA in healthy donors. Germline CDR1 and CDR2: SQVTM and ANQGSEA. The CDR3 extends over 14 amino acids. V was clipped by 6 bases and J by 6 bases; unmatched bases: 13. Assay: immunoSEQ multiplex PCR; the TCRdb copy retains only in-frame clones and omits some. Of about 180,000 clones in the sample, more than 75% were seen once. Study-wide results and caveats: The study put under 200 TCR beta chains on its list as cytomegalovirus-associated.

As concerns this clone: The antigen is unknown.

Sample: PBMCs. The receptor was derived from a man younger than 30 in good health and CMV-seropositive. This chain uses TRBV29-1 with TRBJ2-7; 8 bases align to TRBD1. The CDR3 nucleotides are TGCAGCGTGACAGGGGCTGTCGAGACGGGCGAGCAGTACTTC. Its protein product is CSVTGAVETGEQYF.